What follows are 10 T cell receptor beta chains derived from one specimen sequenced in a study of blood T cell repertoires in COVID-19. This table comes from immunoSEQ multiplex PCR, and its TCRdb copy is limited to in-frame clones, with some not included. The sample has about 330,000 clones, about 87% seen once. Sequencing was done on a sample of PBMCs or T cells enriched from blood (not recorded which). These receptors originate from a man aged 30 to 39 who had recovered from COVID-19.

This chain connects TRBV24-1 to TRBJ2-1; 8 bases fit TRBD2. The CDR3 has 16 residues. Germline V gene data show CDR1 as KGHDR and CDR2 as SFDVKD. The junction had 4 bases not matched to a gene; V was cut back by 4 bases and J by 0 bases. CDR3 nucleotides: TGTGCCACCAGTGAGCCGGGGGGGAGCTCCTACAATGAGCAGTTCTTC. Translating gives CATSEPGGSSYNEQFF.

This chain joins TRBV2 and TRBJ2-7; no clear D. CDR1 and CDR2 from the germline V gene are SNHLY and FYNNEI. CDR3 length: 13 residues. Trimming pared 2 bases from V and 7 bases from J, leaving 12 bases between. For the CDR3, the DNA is TGTGCCAGCAGTGAAAGCCAGGTAGGAGAGCAGTACTTC. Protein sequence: CASSESQVGEQYF.

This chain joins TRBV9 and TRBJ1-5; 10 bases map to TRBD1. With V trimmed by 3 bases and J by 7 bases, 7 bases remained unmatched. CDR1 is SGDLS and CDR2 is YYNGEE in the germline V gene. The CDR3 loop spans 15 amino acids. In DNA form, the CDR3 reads TGTGCCAGCAGCGGGGGACAGGGGTCAGGGCAGCCCCAGCATTTT. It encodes CASSGGQGSGQPQHF.

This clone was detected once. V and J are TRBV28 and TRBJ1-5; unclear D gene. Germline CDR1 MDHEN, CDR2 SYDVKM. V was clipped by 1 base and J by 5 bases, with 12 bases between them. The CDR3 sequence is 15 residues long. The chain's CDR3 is CASSLSHRKYQPQHF. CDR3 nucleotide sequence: TGTGCCAGCAGTTTATCTCACAGAAAGTATCAGCCCCAGCATTTT.

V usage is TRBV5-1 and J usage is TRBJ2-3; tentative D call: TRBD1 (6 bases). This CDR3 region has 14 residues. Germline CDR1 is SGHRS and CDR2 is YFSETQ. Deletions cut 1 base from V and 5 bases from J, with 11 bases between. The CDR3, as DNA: TGCGCCAGCAGCTTGTCAGGGGCTGGAGATACGCAGTATTTT. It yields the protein CASSLSGAGDTQYF.

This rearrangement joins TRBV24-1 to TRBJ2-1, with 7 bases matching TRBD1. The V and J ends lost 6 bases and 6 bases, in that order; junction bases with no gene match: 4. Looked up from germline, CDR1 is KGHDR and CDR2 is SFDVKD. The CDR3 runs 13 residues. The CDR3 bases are TGTGCCACCAGTACAGGGGCGACCAATGAGCAGTTCTTC. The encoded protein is CATSTGATNEQFF.

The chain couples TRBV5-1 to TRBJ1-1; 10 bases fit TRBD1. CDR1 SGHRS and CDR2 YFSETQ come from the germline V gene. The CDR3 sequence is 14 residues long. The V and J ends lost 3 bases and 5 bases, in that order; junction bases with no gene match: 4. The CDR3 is CASSWDRGETEAFF. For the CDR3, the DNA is TGCGCCAGCAGCTGGGACAGGGGTGAGACTGAAGCTTTCTTT.

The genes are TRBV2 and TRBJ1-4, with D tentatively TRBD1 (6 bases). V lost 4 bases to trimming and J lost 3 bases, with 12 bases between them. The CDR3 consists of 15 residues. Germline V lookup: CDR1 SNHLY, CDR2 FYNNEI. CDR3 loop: CASSVERGSNEKLFF. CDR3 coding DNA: TGTGCCAGCAGTGTGGAGAGGGGGTCTAATGAAAAACTGTTTTTT.

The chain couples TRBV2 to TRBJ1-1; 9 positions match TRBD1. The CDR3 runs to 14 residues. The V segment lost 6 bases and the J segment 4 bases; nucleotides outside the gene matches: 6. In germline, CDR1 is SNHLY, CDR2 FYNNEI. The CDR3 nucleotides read TGTGCCAGCAGACTAGGACAGGGGAGCACTGAAGCTTTCTTT. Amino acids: CASRLGQGSTEAFF.

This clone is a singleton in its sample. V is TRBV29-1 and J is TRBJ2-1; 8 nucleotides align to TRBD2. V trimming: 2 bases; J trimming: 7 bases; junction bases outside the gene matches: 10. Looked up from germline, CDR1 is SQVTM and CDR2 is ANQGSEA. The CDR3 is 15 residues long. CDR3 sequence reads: CSVESGSSGFNEQFF. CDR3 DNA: TGCAGCGTTGAATCGGGGTCTAGCGGGTTTAATGAGCAGTTCTTC.